This T cell receptor beta chain was recovered during a study of control samples from healthy donors and cancer patients (dated by TCRdb to the early 2020s). Concerning this clone: Its antigen is unknown. Within one base of it there is no much larger clone, and no base qualities were kept.

Reading the germline V gene gives CDR1 MNHEY and CDR2 SVGAGI. Compared with germline, V lacks 6 bases and J lacks 1 base; bases without a gene match: 7. From cysteine to phenylalanine, the CDR3 is 15 amino acids long. Only CDR3 DNA is held: 45 bases, read in frame from base 1. Library preparation used the immunoSEQ multiplex PCR assay. The clones in this table, taken by TCRdb from immuneACCESS, are in-frame only. Not every clone is retained; where verified, under half of the shortfall comes from an unresolved V gene, and the cause of the rest is unknown. A total of 100,000 to 150,000 clones appear in this sample, more than 75% of them only once. Jointly, the top ten make up around 1.8% of the sample.

The chain links TRBV6-5 with TRBJ1-1; TRBD1 aligns with 8 central bases. Sequenced sample: blood. The sequence came from a man aged 18 to 35 in good health. The bases are TGTGCCAGCAGCCAGACAGGGGTCTCGAACACTGAAGCTTTCTTT. Its protein product is CASSQTGVSNTEAFF.